This passage covers 20 T cell receptor beta chains from one sample sequenced in a study of Ad26.COV2.S vaccination and SARS-CoV-2 variants. Some clones are missing from TCRdb's copy, which holds only in-frame ones; the method was immunoSEQ multiplex PCR. The sample holds about 350,000 clones, 92% seen once. Sequencing was performed on peripheral blood, taken after recovery from COVID-19. The receptor set was obtained from a human donor who had recovered from COVID-19.

J is TRBJ1-1 and V is TRBV5-4, with D unclear. CDR3 length: 12 amino acids. The germline V and J ends were trimmed by 5 bases and 1 base, with 6 bases remaining between them. Germline CDR1 SGHNT, CDR2 YYREEE (reference sequence). Here the CDR3 DNA reads TGTGCCAGCAGTGGCTGGAACACTGAAGCTTTCTTT. Translated: CASSGWNTEAFF. The whole variable domain, filled in from reference TRBV5-4 and TRBJ1-1, reads ETGVTQSPTHLIKTRGQQVTLRCSSQSGHNTVSWYQQALGQGPQFIFQYYREEENGRGNFPPRFSGLQFPNYSSELNVNALELDDSALYLCASSGWNTEAFFGQGTRLTVV.

CDR3 in DNA: TGTGCCAGCTCACCACAACAGGGGCCTAACTATGGCTACACCTTC. Its translation: CASSPQQGPNYGYTF. The rearrangement uses TRBV18 and TRBJ1-2; 7 bases match TRBD1. V gave up 1 base and J gave up 0 bases; unmatched junction bases: 2. Germline V gene data show CDR1 as KGHSH and CDR2 as LQKENI. CDR3 length equals 15 residues.

The chain couples TRBV6-5 to TRBJ1-4; D is ambiguous. V was shortened by 3 bases and J by 8 bases, with 16 bases between the two germline ends. CDR1 is MNHEY, CDR2 SVGAGI, per germline. This CDR3 region has 15 residues. The CDR3 DNA reads as TGTGCCAGCAGTTATCTGGCCGATAGAGGGGAAAAACTGTTTTTT. Its translation is CASSYLADRGEKLFF.

The chain joins TRBV7-9 to TRBJ2-7; D remains ambiguous. Per the germline V gene, CDR1 is SEHNR and CDR2 is FQNEAQ (reference sequence). The CDR3 has 13 amino acids. V lost 5 bases and J lost 2, with 10 bases in between. The CDR3 DNA reads TGTGCCAGCAGCCCAAGAGAGACCTACGAGCAGTACTTC. It translates to CASSPRETYEQYF.

The chain links TRBV9 to TRBJ2-7, with a tentative D call TRBD2 (6 bases). V lost 4 bases, J lost 3 bases, and 14 bases lay in between. The CDR3 contains 14 residues. Germline values: CDR1 SGDLS, CDR2 YYNGEE. The DNA for the CDR3 is TGTGCCAGCAGCCCCGCCGGGGGTGGCTACGAGCAGTACTTC. This sequence encodes CASSPAGGGYEQYF.

The rearrangement links TRBV7-8 to TRBJ2-7; D possibly matches TRBD1 or TRBD2 (5 bases each). The germline CDR1 and CDR2 sequences are SGHVS and FQNEAQ. The CDR3 is 15 amino acids. The V and J ends lost 4 bases and 6 bases respectively, with 19 bases between them. CDR3 DNA: TGTGCCAGCAGCTCGACTGGGGGTGCTGAGGGCGAGCAGTACTTC. Its translation: CASSSTGGAEGEQYF.

The V gene is TRBV10-3, the J gene TRBJ2-2; D possibly matches TRBD1 or TRBD2 (6 bases each). The CDR3 totals 16 residues. Germline assignment: CDR1 ENHRY and CDR2 SYGVKD. V was pared by 4 bases and J by 7 bases, with 19 bases between. The CDR3 loop is CAISGAERGRSGELFF. The CDR3 region has the DNA TGTGCCATCAGTGGAGCTGAACGGGGGCGTAGCGGGGAGCTGTTTTTT.

The V and J genes are TRBV7-8 and TRBJ1-1; D may be TRBD1 (6 bases). The germline V gene has CDR1 SGHVS and CDR2 FQNEAQ. The germline V and J ends were trimmed by 5 bases and 5 bases, with 24 bases remaining between them. This CDR3 spans 17 amino acids. CDR3 bases: TGTGCCAGCAGCCTATCTAGGCTGGGCCAGGGGATGACTGAAGCTTTCTTT. This codes for CASSLSRLGQGMTEAFF. Full variable domain (outside the CDR3, taken from reference TRBV7-8 and TRBJ1-1): GAGVSQSPRYKVAKRGQDVALRCDPISGHVSLFWYQQALGQGPEFLTYFQNEAQLDKSGLPSDRFFAERPEGSVSTLKIQRTQQEDSAVYLCASSLSRLGQGMTEAFFGQGTRLTVV.

The CDR3 spells CATRQGPFTEAFF. CDR3 DNA: TGTGCCACCAGACAGGGCCCTTTCACTGAAGCTTTCTTT. The chain carries TRBV24-1 and TRBJ1-1; a weak D match, TRBD1 (6 bases). The length of the CDR3 is 13 residues. The V end lost 7 bases, the J end lost 4 bases, and 12 bases lay between the germline ends. The germline gives CDR1 KGHDR, CDR2 SFDVKD.

This clone is a singleton in its sample. J is TRBJ1-1 and V is TRBV4-2; D is unclear. V was pared by 3 bases and J by 6 bases, with 20 bases between. Germline lookup yields CDR1 LGHNA and CDR2 YNFKEQ. CDR3 size: 16 residues. The CDR3 nucleotides are TGTGCCAGCAGCCATACTATAGCCGCTCAGGCGTCTGAAGCTTTCTTT. This codes for CASSHTIAAQASEAFF.

The chain carries TRBV5-1 and TRBJ1-1, with 10 bases identical to TRBD1. Germline CDR1 SGHRS, CDR2 YFSETQ. V shed 3 bases and J 8 bases; nucleotides not matched to a gene: 10. The CDR3 has 15 residues. The CDR3 bases are TGCGCCAGCAGCTCCGTCCCGGGACAGGGGAGGGAAGCTTTCTTT. Residues: CASSSVPGQGREAFF.

The chain combines TRBV11-2 with TRBJ1-4; 9 bases line up with TRBD1. Germline CDR1 SGHAT, CDR2 FQNNGV. The CDR3 loop spans 14 amino acids. V lost 5 bases, J lost 5 bases, and 3 bases stayed unmatched. The CDR3 here is CASSTDRGNEKLFF. The CDR3 coding sequence is TGTGCCAGCAGCACCGACAGGGGGAATGAAAAACTGTTTTTT.

The chain is built from TRBV19 and TRBJ1-4; D is unclear. Looked up from germline, CDR1 is LNHDA and CDR2 is SQIVND (reference sequence). CDR3 length: 14 amino acids. Between the trimmed V and J ends, which lost 3 bases and 10 bases, there was a span of 15 bases. The CDR3 DNA reads TGTGCCAGTAGTATTCGCTTGGTAAACGGAAAACTGTTTTTT. This translates into CASSIRLVNGKLFF.

V usage is TRBV7-9 and J usage is TRBJ2-7, with D maybe TRBD2 (5 bases). V was clipped by 5 bases and J by 2 bases, with 13 bases between them. The germline V gene encodes CDR1 SEHNR and CDR2 FQNEAQ (reference sequence). The CDR3 is 14 amino acids. The CDR3 loop reads CASSPPGNPYEQYF. CDR3 in DNA: TGTGCCAGCAGCCCTCCCGGGAACCCCTACGAGCAGTACTTC.

The CDR3 protein is CASSWSPSRDTQYF. CDR3 nucleotide sequence: TGTGCCAGTAGTTGGTCTCCCTCACGAGATACGCAGTATTTT. This chain links TRBV19 with TRBJ2-3; D gene ambiguous. The CDR3 is 14 residues long. V was clipped by 5 bases and J by 5 bases, with 14 bases between them. Germline CDR1 and CDR2: LNHDA and SQIVND (reference sequence). Together with reference TRBV19 and TRBJ2-3, the CDR3 gives the full variable domain: DGGITQSPKYLFRKEGQNVTLSCEQNLNHDAMYWYRQDPGQGLRLIYYSQIVNDFQKGDIAEGYSVSREKKESFPLTVTSAQKNPTAFYLCASSWSPSRDTQYFGPGTRLTVL.

The chain has TRBV16 and TRBJ1-5; D gene unclear. Germline lookup yields CDR1 KGHSY and CDR2 FQNENV. The CDR3 is 15 residues long. Trimming cost V 4 bases and J 2 bases, with 12 bases left between them. CDR3 amino acids: CASSLSPGGNQPQHF. CDR3 sequence (DNA): TGTGCCAGCAGCCTAAGTCCAGGAGGCAATCAGCCCCAGCATTTT.

V is TRBV7-8 and J is TRBJ2-3; 12 nucleotides match TRBD2. This CDR3 is 16 amino acids long. Germline V lookup: CDR1 SGHVS, CDR2 FQNEAQ. V lost 6 bases and J lost 3; bases outside the gene matches: 7. The CDR3 sequence: CASRWTSGDTTDTQYF. CDR3 DNA sequence: TGTGCCAGCAGGTGGACTAGCGGGGATACTACAGATACGCAGTATTTT.

The chain is built from TRBV7-9 and TRBJ2-2, with a possible D match to TRBD2 (5 bases). This CDR3 is built from 14 residues. V was shortened by 1 base and J by 7 bases, with 10 bases between the two germline ends. The V gene's germline CDR1 is SEHNR and CDR2 FQNEAQ (reference sequence). CDR3 nucleotides: TGTGCCAGCAGCTTAGATCGGGGTGTCGGGGAGCTGTTTTTT. Translated: CASSLDRGVGELFF.

The chain has TRBV7-9 and TRBJ2-5; D unresolved. The CDR3 extends over 16 amino acids. The V and J ends lost 3 bases and 2 bases respectively, with 16 bases between them. Germline CDR1 reads SEHNR; CDR2 reads FQNEAQ (reference sequence). The CDR3 DNA reads TGTGCCAGCAGCTTCCCCCTGTCAGGTATACAAGAGACCCAGTACTTC. Translated: CASSFPLSGIQETQYF.

This chain joins TRBV4-1 and TRBJ1-4; perhaps TRBD1 as D (5 bases). Germline V CDR1 and CDR2: MGHRA, YSYEKL. The CDR3 runs to 15 residues. The V gene lost 4 bases and the J gene lost 5 bases, with 14 bases spanning the gap. CDR3 sequence reads: CASSPRRDRNEKLFF. The CDR3 DNA is TGCGCCAGCAGCCCCCGACGGGACCGGAATGAAAAACTGTTTTTT.